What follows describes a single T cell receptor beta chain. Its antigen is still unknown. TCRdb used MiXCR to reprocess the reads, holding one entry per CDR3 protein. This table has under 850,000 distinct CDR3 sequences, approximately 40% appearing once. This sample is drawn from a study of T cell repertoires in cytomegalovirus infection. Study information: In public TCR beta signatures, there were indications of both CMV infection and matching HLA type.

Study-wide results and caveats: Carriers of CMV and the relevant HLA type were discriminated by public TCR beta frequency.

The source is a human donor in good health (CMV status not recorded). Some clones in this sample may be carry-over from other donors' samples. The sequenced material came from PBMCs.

The CDR3, as DNA: TGTGCCAGCAGTTTAAGGAGGAGTGGGGGTTCACCCCTCCACTTT. Its protein product is CASSLRRSGGSPLHF. The chain combines TRBV12-3 or TRBV12-4 with TRBJ1-6, with D possibly being TRBD1 (5 bases). Trimming stripped 2 bases from V and 9 bases from J, with 14 bases between. CDR3 length: 15 residues.